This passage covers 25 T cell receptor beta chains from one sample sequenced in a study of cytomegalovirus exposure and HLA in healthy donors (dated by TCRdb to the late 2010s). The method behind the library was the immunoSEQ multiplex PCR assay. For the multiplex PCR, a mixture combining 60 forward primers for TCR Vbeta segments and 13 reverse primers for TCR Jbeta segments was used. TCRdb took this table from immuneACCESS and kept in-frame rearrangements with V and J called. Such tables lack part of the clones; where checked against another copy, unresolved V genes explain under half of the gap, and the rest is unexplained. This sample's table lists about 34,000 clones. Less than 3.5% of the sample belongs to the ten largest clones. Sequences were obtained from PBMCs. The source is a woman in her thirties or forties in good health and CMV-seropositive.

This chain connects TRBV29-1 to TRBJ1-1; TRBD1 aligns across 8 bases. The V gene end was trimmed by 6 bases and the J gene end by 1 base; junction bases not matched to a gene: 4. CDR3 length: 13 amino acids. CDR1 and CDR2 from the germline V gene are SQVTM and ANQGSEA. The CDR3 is CSVFGQGNTEAFF. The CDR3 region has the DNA TGCAGCGTATTCGGACAGGGGAACACTGAAGCTTTCTTT.

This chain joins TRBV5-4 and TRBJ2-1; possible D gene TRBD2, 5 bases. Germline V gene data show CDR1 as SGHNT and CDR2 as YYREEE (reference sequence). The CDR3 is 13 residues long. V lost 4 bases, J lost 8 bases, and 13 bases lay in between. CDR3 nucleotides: TGTGCCAGCAGCCGGGATGCCGTAGATGAGCAGTTCTTC. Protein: CASSRDAVDEQFF. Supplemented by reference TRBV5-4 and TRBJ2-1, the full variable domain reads ETGVTQSPTHLIKTRGQQVTLRCSSQSGHNTVSWYQQALGQGPQFIFQYYREEENGRGNFPPRFSGLQFPNYSSELNVNALELDDSALYLCASSRDAVDEQFFGPGTRLTVL.

CDR3 region: CASSEARQDYGYTF. CDR3 DNA sequence: TGTGCCAGCAGTGAAGCGAGGCAAGACTATGGCTACACCTTC. The chain has TRBV6-1 and TRBJ1-2; D not certain. CDR3 length: 14 amino acids. The V end lost 0 bases, the J end lost 3 bases, and 8 bases lay between the germline ends. The V gene's germline CDR1 is MNHNS and CDR2 SASEGT.

CDR3 protein: CASSLGLVQGSSYEQYF. In nucleotides, the CDR3 is TGTGCCAGCAGCTTAGGATTGGTACAGGGGAGTTCCTACGAGCAGTACTTC. The chain is built from TRBV7-2 and TRBJ2-7; 7 bases map to TRBD1. Germline CDR1 reads SGHTA; CDR2 reads FQGNSA. The CDR3 contains 17 residues. V trimming: 1 base; J trimming: 1 base; junction bases outside the gene matches: 10.

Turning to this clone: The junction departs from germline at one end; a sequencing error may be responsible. The CDR3 DNA sequence: TGTGCCAGCAGCCCCCGGGAGGGCTCCGACAATGAGCAGTTCTTC. Amino acid sequence: CASSPREGSDNEQFF. The rearrangement uses TRBV7-9 and TRBJ2-1; 8 bases are shared with TRBD2. In germline, CDR1 is SEHNR, CDR2 FQNEAQ (reference sequence). The CDR3 is made up of 15 amino acids.

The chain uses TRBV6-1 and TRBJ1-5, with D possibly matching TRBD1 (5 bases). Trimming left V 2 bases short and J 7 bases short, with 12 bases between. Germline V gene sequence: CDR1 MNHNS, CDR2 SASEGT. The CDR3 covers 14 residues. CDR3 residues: CASSERRGRQPQHF. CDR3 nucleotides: TGTGCCAGCAGTGAACGGAGGGGACGGCAGCCCCAGCATTTT.

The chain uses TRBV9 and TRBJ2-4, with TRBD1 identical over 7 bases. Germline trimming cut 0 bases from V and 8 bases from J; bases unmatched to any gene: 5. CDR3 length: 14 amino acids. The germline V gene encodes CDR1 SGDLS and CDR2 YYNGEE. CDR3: CASSVGQGLDIQYF. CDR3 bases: TGTGCCAGCAGCGTAGGACAGGGATTGGACATTCAGTACTTC.

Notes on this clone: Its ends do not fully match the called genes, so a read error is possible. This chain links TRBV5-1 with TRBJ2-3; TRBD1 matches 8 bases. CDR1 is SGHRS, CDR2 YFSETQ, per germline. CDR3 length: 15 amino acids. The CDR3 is CASSSRGRVTDKQYF. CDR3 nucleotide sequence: TGCGCCAGCAGCTCCAGGGGGCGGGTCACAGATAAGCAGTATTTT.

In DNA form, the CDR3 reads TGCGCCAGCAGTGAAGAGGGAGAGGTCGACGAGCAGTACTTC. Its protein is CASSEEGEVDEQYF. The gene calls are TRBV10-1 and TRBJ2-7, with a tentative D call TRBD2 (5 bases). Between the trimmed V and J ends, which lost 3 bases and 5 bases, there was a span of 14 bases. The CDR3 covers 14 residues. Looked up from germline, CDR1 is WNHNN and CDR2 is SYGVQD (reference sequence).

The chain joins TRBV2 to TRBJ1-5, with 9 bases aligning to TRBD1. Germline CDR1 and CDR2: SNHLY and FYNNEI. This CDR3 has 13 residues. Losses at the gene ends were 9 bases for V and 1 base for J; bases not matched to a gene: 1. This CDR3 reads CASDRGSNQPQHF. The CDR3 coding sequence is TGTGCCAGTGACAGGGGGAGCAATCAGCCCCAGCATTTT. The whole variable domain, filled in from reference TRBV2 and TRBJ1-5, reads EPEVTQTPSHQVTQMGQEVILRCVPISNHLYFYWYRQILGQKVEFLVSFYNNEISEKSEIFDDQFSVERPDGSNFTLKIRSTKLEDSAMYFCASDRGSNQPQHFGDGTRLSIL.

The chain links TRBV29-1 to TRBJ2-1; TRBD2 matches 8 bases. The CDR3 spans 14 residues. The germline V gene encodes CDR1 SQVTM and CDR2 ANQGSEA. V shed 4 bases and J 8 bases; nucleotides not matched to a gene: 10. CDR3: CSVGKRLARDEQFF. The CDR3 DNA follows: TGCAGCGTTGGTAAAAGACTAGCGCGCGATGAGCAGTTCTTC.

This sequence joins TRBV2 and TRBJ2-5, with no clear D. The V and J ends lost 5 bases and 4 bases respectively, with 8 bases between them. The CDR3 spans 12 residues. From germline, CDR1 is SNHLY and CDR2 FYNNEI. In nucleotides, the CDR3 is TGTGCCAGCAGTCGAGAGCGAGAGACCCAGTACTTC. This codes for CASSRERETQYF.

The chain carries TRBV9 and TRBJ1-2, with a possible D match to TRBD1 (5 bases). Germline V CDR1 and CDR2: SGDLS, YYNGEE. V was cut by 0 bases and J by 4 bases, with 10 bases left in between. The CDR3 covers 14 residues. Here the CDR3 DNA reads TGTGCCAGCAGCGTAGGGCAGGGCCTCTATGGCTACACCTTC. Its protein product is CASSVGQGLYGYTF.

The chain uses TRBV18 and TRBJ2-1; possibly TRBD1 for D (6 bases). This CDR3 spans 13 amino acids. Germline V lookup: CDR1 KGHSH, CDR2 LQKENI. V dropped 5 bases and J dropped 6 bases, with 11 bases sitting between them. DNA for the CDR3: TGTGCCAGCTCATCGAGCAGGGGCAATGAGCAGTTCTTC. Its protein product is CASSSSRGNEQFF.

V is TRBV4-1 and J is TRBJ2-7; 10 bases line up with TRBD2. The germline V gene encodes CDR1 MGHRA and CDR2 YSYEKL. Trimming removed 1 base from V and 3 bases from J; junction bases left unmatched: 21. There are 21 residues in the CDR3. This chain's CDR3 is CASSQVGPLAGVHPRDYEQYF. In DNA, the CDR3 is TGCGCCAGCAGCCAAGTGGGGCCTCTAGCGGGAGTTCACCCCCGTGACTACGAGCAGTACTTC.

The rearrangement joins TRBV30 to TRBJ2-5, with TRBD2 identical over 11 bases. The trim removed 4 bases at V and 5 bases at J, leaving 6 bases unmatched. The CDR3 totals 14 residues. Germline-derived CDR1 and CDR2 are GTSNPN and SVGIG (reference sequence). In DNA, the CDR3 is TGTGCCTGGACTAGCGGGAGGTTTGGGGAGACCCAGTACTTC. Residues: CAWTSGRFGETQYF.

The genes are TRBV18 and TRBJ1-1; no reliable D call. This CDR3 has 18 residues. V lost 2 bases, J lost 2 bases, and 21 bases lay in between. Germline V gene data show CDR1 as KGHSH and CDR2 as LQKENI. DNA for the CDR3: TGTGCCAGCTCACCAATTGCGCCTCGAGGGTATGACAACACTGAAGCTTTCTTT. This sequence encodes CASSPIAPRGYDNTEAFF.

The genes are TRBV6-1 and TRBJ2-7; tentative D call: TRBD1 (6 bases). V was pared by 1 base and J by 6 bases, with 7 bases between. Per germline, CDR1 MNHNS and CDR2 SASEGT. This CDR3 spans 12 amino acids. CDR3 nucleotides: TGTGCCAGCAGTGAAGGAGGGGGCGAGCAGTACTTC. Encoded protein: CASSEGGGEQYF.

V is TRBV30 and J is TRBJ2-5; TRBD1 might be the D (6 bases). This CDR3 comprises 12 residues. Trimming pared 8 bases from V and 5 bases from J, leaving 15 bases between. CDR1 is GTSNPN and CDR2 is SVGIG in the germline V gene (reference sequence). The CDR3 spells CAHRVSGETQYF. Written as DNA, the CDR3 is TGTGCCCACAGGGTATCTGGCGAGACCCAGTACTTC.

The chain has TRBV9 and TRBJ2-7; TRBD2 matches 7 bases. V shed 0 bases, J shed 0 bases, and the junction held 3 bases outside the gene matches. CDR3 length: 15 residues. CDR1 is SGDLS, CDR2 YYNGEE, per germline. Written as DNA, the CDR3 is TGTGCCAGCAGCGTAGGAACTAGCGTCTCCTACGAGCAGTACTTC. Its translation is CASSVGTSVSYEQYF.

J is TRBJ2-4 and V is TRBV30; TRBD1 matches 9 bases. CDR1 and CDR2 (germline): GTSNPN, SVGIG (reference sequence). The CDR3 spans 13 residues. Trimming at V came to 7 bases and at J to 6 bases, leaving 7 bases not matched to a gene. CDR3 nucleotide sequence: TGTGCCTTCAGACAGGGGGACACAAACATTCAGTACTTC. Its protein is CAFRQGDTNIQYF. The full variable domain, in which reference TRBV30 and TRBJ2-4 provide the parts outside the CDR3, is SQTIHQWPATLVQPVGSPLSLECTVEGTSNPNLYWYRQAAGRGLQLLFYSVGIGQISSEVPQNLSASRPQDRQFILSSKKLLLSDSGFYLCAFRQGDTNIQYFGAGTRLSVL.

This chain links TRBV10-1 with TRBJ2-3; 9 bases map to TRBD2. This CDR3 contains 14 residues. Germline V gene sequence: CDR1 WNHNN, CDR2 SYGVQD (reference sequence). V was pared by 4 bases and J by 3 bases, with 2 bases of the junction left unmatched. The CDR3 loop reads CASSGSGRTDTQYF. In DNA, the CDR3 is TGCGCCAGCAGTGGTAGCGGGAGAACAGATACGCAGTATTTT.

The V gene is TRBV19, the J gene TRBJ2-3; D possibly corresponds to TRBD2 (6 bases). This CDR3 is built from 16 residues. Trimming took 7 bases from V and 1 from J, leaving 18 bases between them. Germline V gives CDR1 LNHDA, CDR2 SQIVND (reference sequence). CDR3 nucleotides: TGTGCCAGTACCCCCCTTGGGGCTAGCGGCACAGATACGCAGTATTTT. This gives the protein CASTPLGASGTDTQYF.

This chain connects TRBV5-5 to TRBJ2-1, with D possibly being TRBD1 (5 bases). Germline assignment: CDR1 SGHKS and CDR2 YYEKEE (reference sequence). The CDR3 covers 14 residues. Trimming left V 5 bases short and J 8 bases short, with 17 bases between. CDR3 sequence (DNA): TGTGCCAGCAGAAGTAAGGGGATAGGAGATGAGCAGTTCTTC. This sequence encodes CASRSKGIGDEQFF. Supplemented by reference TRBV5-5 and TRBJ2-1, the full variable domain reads DAGVTQSPTHLIKTRGQQVTLRCSPISGHKSVSWYQQVLGQGPQFIFQYYEKEERGRGNFPDRFSARQFPNYSSELNVNALLLGDSALYLCASRSKGIGDEQFFGPGTRLTVL.

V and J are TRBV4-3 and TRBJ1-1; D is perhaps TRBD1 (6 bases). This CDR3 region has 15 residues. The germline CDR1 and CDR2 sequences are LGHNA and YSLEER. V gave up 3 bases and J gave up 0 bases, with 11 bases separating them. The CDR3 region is CASSQGGPMNTEAFF. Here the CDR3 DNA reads TGCGCCAGCAGCCAGGGGGGGCCGATGAACACTGAAGCTTTCTTT.